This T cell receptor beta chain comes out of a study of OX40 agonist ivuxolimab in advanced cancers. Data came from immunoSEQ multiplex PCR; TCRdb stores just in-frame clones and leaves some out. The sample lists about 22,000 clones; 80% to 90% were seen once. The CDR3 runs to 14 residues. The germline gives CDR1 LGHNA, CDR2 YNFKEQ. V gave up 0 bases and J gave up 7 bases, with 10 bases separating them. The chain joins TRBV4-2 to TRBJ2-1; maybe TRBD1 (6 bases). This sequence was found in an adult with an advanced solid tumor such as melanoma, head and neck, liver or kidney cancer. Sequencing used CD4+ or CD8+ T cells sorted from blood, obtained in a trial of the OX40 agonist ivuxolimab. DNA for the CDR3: TGTGCCAGCAGCCAAGATACCGGACAGAATGAGCAGTTCTTC. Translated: CASSQDTGQNEQFF.